The source of this T cell receptor beta chain is a study of blood T cell repertoires in COVID-19. About the study: PBMCs, B-cell-depleted T cells, or T cells were the source of the cDNA or gDNA that made up the material.

Cohort 3 donors were reported recovered after two negative PCRs, clearance, or symptom resolution. J gave up 8 bases and V 3 bases, and 6 bases lay outside the gene matches. The CDR3 has 14 amino acids. Germline CDR1 KGHSH, CDR2 LQKENI. This table comes from immunoSEQ multiplex PCR, and its TCRdb copy is limited to in-frame clones, with some not included. The sample holds approximately 200,000 clones; around 90% are singletons and the top ten take approximately 1.1%. The source of this sequence is a man aged 25 to 45 who had recovered from COVID-19. The J gene is TRBJ2-1, the V gene TRBV18; 8 nucleotides line up with TRBD2. Sequenced material: PBMCs or T cells enriched from blood (not recorded which). In nucleotides, the CDR3 is TGTGCCAGCTCACCGAGCGGGAGTGGGTATGAGCAGTTCTTC. Amino acid sequence: CASSPSGSGYEQFF.